This T cell receptor (beta chain) emerged from a study of beta chain features in type 1 diabetes. Study details: Patients were similar to healthy donors in age and gender (as well as in cell yields).

TCRB transcripts that were expressed got sequenced, as all of the isolated RNA had been reverse transcribed. Only in-frame clones appear in the TCRdb table, and some are missing; sequencing was by immunoSEQ multiplex PCR. This sample has about 140,000 clones; 6% to 7.5% occur once, and the top ten carry around 1.3%. The V end was cut by 11 bases, the J end by 0 bases, with 16 bases between. Germline CDR1 is MDHEN and CDR2 is SYDVKM. This CDR3 spans 14 amino acids. The TCR originated in a woman in her twenties or thirties in good health. The specimen sequenced was central memory CD4+ T cells from blood. V gene TRBV28 combines with J gene TRBJ1-1; TRBD1 is a possible D gene (5 bases). Here the CDR3 reads CAVSPRAMNTEAFF. CDR3 sequence (DNA): TGTGCCGTCTCCCCCAGGGCCATGAACACTGAAGCTTTCTTT.